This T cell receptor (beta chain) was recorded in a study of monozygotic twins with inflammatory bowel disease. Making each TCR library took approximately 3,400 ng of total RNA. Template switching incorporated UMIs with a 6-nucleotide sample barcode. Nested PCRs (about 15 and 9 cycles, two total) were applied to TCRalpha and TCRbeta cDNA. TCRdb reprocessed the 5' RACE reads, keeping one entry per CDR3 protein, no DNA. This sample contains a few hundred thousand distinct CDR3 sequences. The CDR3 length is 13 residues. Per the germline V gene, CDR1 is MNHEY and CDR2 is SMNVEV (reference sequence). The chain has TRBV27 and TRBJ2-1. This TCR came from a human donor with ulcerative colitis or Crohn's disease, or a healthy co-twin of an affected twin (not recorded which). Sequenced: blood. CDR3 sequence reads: CASSDLGENEQFF.